A single sample gave rise to the 16 T cell receptor beta chains below, sequenced in a study of T cell changes during pregnancy in multiple sclerosis. Only in-frame clones appear in the TCRdb table, and some are missing; sequencing was by immunoSEQ multiplex PCR. The table lists under 30,000 clones, 89% of them singletons. The sample here was CD8+ T cells from peripheral blood mononuclear cells, taken after pregnancy. Every receptor here comes from a female donor with multiple sclerosis, enrolled in a pregnancy study.

The chain couples TRBV7-9 to TRBJ2-7; TRBD1 agrees at 8 bases. The CDR3 runs 18 residues. Trimming at V came to 5 bases and at J to 1 base, leaving 16 bases not matched to a gene. From germline, CDR1 is SEHNR and CDR2 FQNEAQ (reference sequence). CDR3 in DNA: TGTGCCAGCAGCGCCGGACAGGGTATACCTCCTAGATCCTACGAGCAGTACTTC. Translation: CASSAGQGIPPRSYEQYF.

V usage is TRBV5-6 and J usage is TRBJ2-1; 8 bases agree with TRBD2. Trimming removed 0 bases from V and 7 bases from J; junction bases left unmatched: 9. The CDR3 has 16 residues. Germline-derived CDR1 and CDR2 are SGHDT and YYEEEE. The chain's CDR3 is CASSLGAGEGKNEQFF. The CDR3 DNA reads as TGTGCCAGCAGCTTGGGAGCGGGAGAAGGGAAGAATGAGCAGTTCTTC. Full variable domain (rest looked up from reference TRBV5-6 and TRBJ2-1): DAGVTQSPTHLIKTRGQQVTLRCSPKSGHDTVSWYQQALGQGPQFIFQYYEEEERQRGNFPDRFSGHQFPNYSSELNVNALLLGDSALYLCASSLGAGEGKNEQFFGPGTRLTVL.

This sequence joins TRBV27 and TRBJ2-1; TRBD1 matches at 7 bases. Trimming at V came to 6 bases and at J to 4 bases, leaving 6 bases not matched to a gene. Germline assignment: CDR1 MNHEY and CDR2 SMNVEV (reference sequence). CDR3 length: 14 amino acids. The CDR3 nucleotides read TGTGCCAGCAGCTTTGGACAGGCGTACAATGAGCAGTTCTTC. Translated, it gives CASSFGQAYNEQFF.

The chain recombines TRBV7-9 with TRBJ2-2; 8 nucleotides agree with TRBD2. The V segment lost 5 bases and the J segment 4 bases; nucleotides outside the gene matches: 3. This CDR3 contains 14 residues. CDR1 and CDR2 from the germline V gene are SEHNR and FQNEAQ (reference sequence). Here the CDR3 DNA reads TGTGCCAGCAGCCCGGGACTAGTCACCGGGGAGCTGTTTTTT. Amino acids: CASSPGLVTGELFF.

The chain joins TRBV7-9 to TRBJ2-5, with 11 bases identical to TRBD2. The length of the CDR3 is 19 residues. Germline-derived CDR1 and CDR2 are SEHNR and FQNEAQ (reference sequence). V dropped 8 bases and J dropped 2; count of bases not matched to a gene: 19. CDR3 sequence reads: CASSTPLAGGRLNQETQYF. The CDR3, as DNA: TGTGCCAGCTCGACCCCCTTAGCGGGAGGGAGATTGAATCAAGAGACCCAGTACTTC.

The CDR3 DNA sequence: TGTGCCAGCAGTTTAGGCAGGAACACTGAAGCTTTCTTT. Residues: CASSLGRNTEAFF. The rearrangement uses TRBV27 and TRBJ1-1; unclear D gene. Per germline, CDR1 MNHEY and CDR2 SMNVEV (reference sequence). CDR3 length: 13 residues. Trimming stripped 2 bases from V and 1 base from J, with 5 bases between.

Here the CDR3 DNA reads TGTGCCAGCAGTTTACGGGGGGGGTATGGCTACACCTTC. It encodes CASSLRGGYGYTF. This chain uses TRBV27 with TRBJ1-2; tentative D call: TRBD1 (5 bases). V lost 2 bases, J lost 5 bases, and 9 bases lay in between. Germline lookup yields CDR1 MNHEY and CDR2 SMNVEV (reference sequence). There are 13 residues in the CDR3.

J is TRBJ2-1 and V is TRBV10-3; possible D gene TRBD1, 5 bases. Deletions cut 2 bases from V and 5 bases from J, with 16 bases between. CDR1 is ENHRY, CDR2 SYGVKD, per germline. The CDR3 has 16 residues. The CDR3 protein is CAISERGALRNNEQFF. For the CDR3, the DNA is TGTGCCATCAGTGAGCGTGGGGCCCTCAGGAACAATGAGCAGTTCTTC.

In this sample, this clone turned up a few times. This chain joins TRBV21-1 and TRBJ2-5; the table's D gene call, TRBD2, was not cross checked with the DNA. TRBV21-1 is labeled a pseudogene. The CDR3 is made up of 15 amino acids. CDR3 protein: CASSKYGLGQETQYF. Written as DNA, the CDR3 is TGTGCCAGCAGCAAATATGGACTAGGGCAAGAGACCCAGTACTTC.

The chain carries TRBV6-1 and TRBJ2-3; the match to TRBD1 covers 11 bases. V dropped 3 bases and J dropped 4; count of bases not matched to a gene: 6. Germline lookup yields CDR1 MNHNS and CDR2 SASEGT. The CDR3 runs 16 residues. CDR3 sequence reads: CASSEAPGQGADTQYF. In DNA form, the CDR3 reads TGTGCCAGCAGTGAGGCCCCGGGACAGGGGGCAGATACGCAGTATTTT.

The genes are TRBV4-2 and TRBJ2-7; tentative D call: TRBD1 (6 bases). CDR1 and CDR2 from the germline V gene are LGHNA and YNFKEQ. Trimming cost V 0 bases and J 6 bases, with 12 bases left between them. This CDR3 has 14 amino acids. The CDR3 nucleotides read TGTGCCAGCAGCCAAGAGGTGCAGGACAGCGAGCAGTACTTC. It specifies CASSQEVQDSEQYF.

This clone was recorded once. DNA for the CDR3: TGTGCCAGCAGTGACTCGGAGCGGGTAGCCTACAATGAGCAGTTCTTC. Its translation: CASSDSERVAYNEQFF. The chain recombines TRBV6-4 with TRBJ2-1; D may be TRBD2 (6 bases). Trimming took off 0 bases at V and 2 bases at J, with 11 bases between the two ends. CDR3 length equals 16 residues. The germline gives CDR1 MRHNA, CDR2 SNTAGT.

The chain uses TRBV4-3 and TRBJ2-1, with 11 bases fitting TRBD2. The CDR3 runs to 18 residues. The V and J ends lost 0 bases and 3 bases, in that order; junction bases with no gene match: 7. CDR1 is LGHNA, CDR2 YSLEER, per germline. Here the CDR3 DNA reads TGCGCCAGCAGCCAAGAGCTACTAGCGGGAGTGGACTACAATGAGCAGTTCTTC. Translating it yields CASSQELLAGVDYNEQFF.

The chain has TRBV25-1 and TRBJ1-4; no definite D call. Germline CDR1 is MGHDK and CDR2 is SYGVNS. The CDR3 runs to 15 residues. V was clipped by 1 base and J by 3 bases, with 9 bases between them. In DNA, the CDR3 is TGTGCCAGCAGTGAATCTAGGGAGGCTAATGAAAAACTGTTTTTT. It codes for CASSESREANEKLFF.

This clone has just one count. The gene calls are TRBV11-2 and TRBJ2-1; TRBD2 agrees at 11 bases. There are 13 residues in the CDR3. The germline V gene encodes CDR1 SGHAT and CDR2 FQNNGV. CDR3: CASTSGSYNEQFF. Written as DNA, the CDR3 is TGTGCTAGTACTAGCGGGAGTTACAATGAGCAGTTCTTC.

The chain recombines TRBV28 with TRBJ2-2; 7 bases match TRBD2. The CDR3 length is 15 residues. Germline-derived CDR1 and CDR2 are MDHEN and SYDVKM. V shed 2 bases and J 5 bases; nucleotides not matched to a gene: 5. The CDR3 sequence is CASSLGRGETGELFF. In DNA form, the CDR3 reads TGTGCCAGCAGTTTAGGTCGGGGGGAGACCGGGGAGCTGTTTTTT.